Listed below are T cell receptor beta chains from one sample, sequenced in a study of cytomegalovirus exposure and HLA in healthy donors. Sequenced by immunoSEQ multiplex PCR; TCRdb stores in-frame clones only, minus some. The top ten hold more than 0.95% of the sample, which has 130,000 or so clones, 89% seen once. Sample: PBMCs. The receptors shown here come from a woman between 18 and 30 years old in good health and CMV-seronegative. CDR3s include the opening cysteine and the closing phenylalanine or tryptophan. D genes are given only for firm matches. Rows give clone size only sometimes, using once, few, many, or a class for an expanded clone.

V gene	D gene	clone size	J gene	CDR3 DNA	CDR3 protein
TRBV7-9	NA	NA	TRBJ1-2	TGTGCCAGCAGCTTAGTGCTGGCCCGGGACTCTAACTATGGCTACACCTTC	CASSLVLARDSNYGYTF
TRBV6-5	TRBD1	once	TRBJ1-2	TGTGCCAGCAGTTACGGCGAACCCAGGGGGTACGGCTACACCTTC	CASSYGEPRGYGYTF
TRBV5-1	TRBD2	NA	TRBJ2-7	TGCGCCAGCAGCCCACCGGGACTAGCGGGGGGGCCGACCTACGAGCAGTACTTC	CASSPPGLAGGPTYEQYF
TRBV5-8	TRBD2	NA	TRBJ2-7	TGTGCCAGCAGCTCCCGACTACCGACCGGGACTAGCGGGGAACAGTACTTC	CASSSRLPTGTSGEQYF
TRBV27	NA	NA	TRBJ1-2	TGTGCCAGCAGACCGCAAGGGGCCTATGGCTACACCTTC	CASRPQGAYGYTF
TRBV5-1	TRBD2	NA	TRBJ2-3	TGCGCCAGCAGCTTAGCGGGGGCTGGCACAGATACGCAGTATTTT	CASSLAGAGTDTQYF
TRBV10-3	TRBD1	NA	TRBJ1-5	TGTGCCATCAGTGAGTGGGGACAGCTCAATCAGCCCCAGCATTTT	CAISEWGQLNQPQHF
TRBV7-7	TRBD2	NA	TRBJ2-3	TGTGCTAGCAGCTTAGCCGCTAGCGGGACGAGCACAGATACGCAGTATTTT	CASSLAASGTSTDTQYF
TRBV19	TRBD2	NA	TRBJ2-1	TGTGCCAGTCGACTAGCGGGGGGAAATGAGCAGTTCTTC	CASRLAGGNEQFF
TRBV6-4	NA	NA	TRBJ1-3	TGTGCCAGCAGTGGACCGGGGTTTCTAGCCTCTGGAAACACCATATATTTT	CASSGPGFLASGNTIYF
TRBV4-1	NA	NA	TRBJ1-4	TGCGCCAGCAGCCAAACAGGGCAAGCAGATGCAACTAATGAAAAACTGTTTTTT	CASSQTGQADATNEKLFF
TRBV9	TRBD2	NA	TRBJ2-1	TGTGCCAGCAGCTCAAAGCCTGGCGGGGGGTCCAATGAGCAGTTCTTC	CASSSKPGGGSNEQFF
TRBV2	NA	NA	TRBJ2-7	TGTGCCAGCAGTATCCCGCGCGGGACCATCTCCTACGAGCAGTACTTC	CASSIPRGTISYEQYF
TRBV5-1	TRBD1	NA	TRBJ1-2	TGCGCCAGCAGCCAGGGGGTAGGTGAAGAAGGCTACACCTTC	CASSQGVGEEGYTF
TRBV27	TRBD1	NA	TRBJ2-1	TGTGCCAGCAGGAAAGGGATACGGGACAGGATGCATGAGCAGTTCTTC	CASRKGIRDRMHEQFF
TRBV11-3	TRBD2	NA	TRBJ2-1	TGTGCCAGCAGCGCAAGACTAGCGGGGGGGTTAGGGGAGCAGTTCTTC	CASSARLAGGLGEQFF
TRBV5-1	NA	NA	TRBJ2-7	TGCGCCAGCAGCTTAGATACAGGGACCTACGAGCAGTACTTC	CASSLDTGTYEQYF
TRBV7-8	TRBD2	NA	TRBJ2-2	TGTGCCAGCAGGAAGGGGCGCGGGGGAGTCACCGGGGAGCTGTTTTTT	CASRKGRGGVTGELFF
TRBV11-2	TRBD1	NA	TRBJ2-7	TGTGCCAGCAGCTCAGGGGGCTCTCTTTTCTACGAGCAGTACTTC	CASSSGGSLFYEQYF
TRBV5-4	TRBD1	NA	TRBJ1-6	TGTGCCAGCAGCTTGGCCGGGGGACAGCATTCACCCCTCCACTTT	CASSLAGGQHSPLHF
TRBV4-1	NA	NA	TRBJ1-1	TGCGCCAGCAGCCAAGCGAAGGCGGGGATGAACACTGAAGCTTTCTTT	CASSQAKAGMNTEAFF
TRBV6-5	NA	NA	TRBJ2-1	TGTGCCAGCAGTTCGTATAGTGAGCAGTTCTTC	CASSSYSEQFF
TRBV19	NA	NA	TRBJ2-2	TGTGCCAGTAGTAGTCTCACCGGGGAGCTGTTTTTT	CASSSLTGELFF
TRBV18	TRBD1	NA	TRBJ1-2	TGTGCCAGCTCACCGGCCGAGGGGGCGCGTGGTTATGGCTACACCTTC	CASSPAEGARGYGYTF
TRBV7-2	TRBD2	NA	TRBJ2-2	TGTGCCAGCAGCTTCAACCCAACGGGACTAGCTACCGGGGAGCTGTTTTTT	CASSFNPTGLATGELFF
TRBV6-1	TRBD2	few	TRBJ2-2	TGTGCCAGCAGGACGACTAGCGGGGGTGTCGGGGAGCTGTTTTTT	CASRTTSGGVGELFF
TRBV5-5	TRBD1	NA	TRBJ1-5	TGTGCCAGCAGCTCGACAGGGGGCTCAGGTCAGCCCCAGCATTTT	CASSSTGGSGQPQHF
TRBV11-1	NA	few	TRBJ1-6	TGTGCCAGCAGCCACCAAGGGGTTCCCCTCCACTTT	CASSHQGVPLHF
TRBV20-1	NA	NA	TRBJ2-7	TGCAGTGCTAGAACCGGCTACGAGCAGTACTTC	CSARTGYEQYF
TRBV5-4	TRBD2	NA	TRBJ2-2	TGTGCCAGCAGCCTGCAAAACGCGGGGGGGAACACCGGGGAGCTGTTTTTT	CASSLQNAGGNTGELFF
TRBV27	TRBD2	NA	TRBJ2-1	TGTGCCAGCAGTTTGTCTAGCGGCAACAATGAGCAGTTCTTC	CASSLSSGNNEQFF
TRBV6-1	TRBD1	NA	TRBJ1-1	TGTGCCAGCAGTGAAAGGGGGACAGGGATAGCTTTCTTT	CASSERGTGIAFF
TRBV13	NA	NA	TRBJ1-1	TGTGCCAGCAGCCATACAGGAGTGAACACTGAAGCTTTCTTT	CASSHTGVNTEAFF
TRBV9	NA	NA	TRBJ2-7	TGTGCCAGCAGCCCCCGACAGAGCTCCTACGAGCAGTACTTC	CASSPRQSSYEQYF
TRBV19	TRBD1	NA	TRBJ1-2	TGTGCCAGTAGCCCACGGACAGGGGTGTTATATCAGTATGGCTACACCTTC	CASSPRTGVLYQYGYTF
TRBV5-1	TRBD1	NA	TRBJ1-1	TGCGCCAGCAGCTTGGGAGGAGGGCGACAGGGGGTTTCAGCTTTCTTT	CASSLGGGRQGVSAFF
TRBV12-5	NA	NA	TRBJ2-5	TGTGCTAGTGGTTCCACCCTGAGGATCGAGACCCAGTACTTC	CASGSTLRIETQYF
TRBV9	NA	NA	TRBJ1-5	TGTGCCAGCAGCGTAATGGGAGGGCCCCAGCATTTT	CASSVMGGPQHF
TRBV18	NA	NA	TRBJ1-2	TGTGCCAGCTCACCATCCGCCGCCAACCCTAGCTATGGCTACACCTTC	CASSPSAANPSYGYTF
TRBV5-8	NA	NA	TRBJ1-1	TGTGCCAGCAGGATTCAGGCAATCTCTGAAGCTTTCTTT	CASRIQAISEAFF
TRBV2	NA	NA	TRBJ1-1	TGTGCCAGCAGTGCCGGTAACACTGAAGCTTTCTTT	CASSAGNTEAFF
TRBV5-4	NA	once	TRBJ1-2	TGTGCCAGCAGCTTGGGCAGAAACTATGGCTACACCTTC	CASSLGRNYGYTF